A selection of T cell receptor beta chains follows, all from one sample in a study of human T cells and chemical hapten exposure. One entry per CDR3 protein results from TCRdb running MiXCR on the RACE reads. The sample includes about 120,000 distinct CDR3 sequences, approximately 15% seen only once; the top ten take about 3%. Sequences were derived from whole blood, sampled in connection with sensitization to the hapten diphenylcyclopropenone (DPC). The source is a woman aged 18-35 years with alopecia areata. Some clones in this sample may be carry-over from other donors' samples. Both conserved end residues are part of each CDR3. Each record gives: clone size, CDR3 length, D gene, V gene, J gene, CDR3 DNA, CDR3 protein. D genes are given only for firm matches. Some rows have no size entry. The others give once, few or many, or a class for an expanded clone.

>-|14|-|TRBV6-5|TRBJ1-1
TGTGCCAGCAGTTACTCGAGACTGAACACTGAAGCTTTCTTT
CASSYSRLNTEAFF
>-|14|-|TRBV20-1|TRBJ2-7
TGCAGTGCTAGAGAAGGGGGGGACCTCTACGAGCAGTACTTC
CSAREGGDLYEQYF
>-|15|-|TRBV20-1|TRBJ1-1
TGCAGTGCTAGACCGGGACAAAGAGGTTACGGTCTGGCTTTCTTT
CSARPGQRGYGLAFF
>few|15|TRBD1|TRBV3-1|TRBJ2-7
TGTGCCAGCAGCTCTTCACAGGGGTCCCTCTACGAGCAGTACTTC
CASSSSQGSLYEQYF
>-|14|TRBD2|TRBV29-1|TRBJ2-3
TGCAGCGTCGTACTAGCGGGGGGCGGAGATACGCAGTATTTT
CSVVLAGGGDTQYF
>-|13|-|TRBV29-1|TRBJ2-5
TGCAGCGTTGACTGGGACAAGCTCACCCCTTTCACCTTC
CSVDWDKLTPFTF
>-|13|-|TRBV29-1|TRBJ2-1
TGCAGCTTCCGGGACCTCTCCAAGGGTGAGCAGTTCTTC
CSFRDLSKGEQFF
>-|13|-|TRBV5-4|TRBJ2-5
TGTGCCAGCAGCTTAGACGGACAAGAGACCCAGTACTTC
CASSLDGQETQYF
>few|18|-|TRBV27|TRBJ1-4
TGTGCCAGCAGTTTTAGCCCGGACCCACACCCAACTAATGAAAAACTGTTTTTT
CASSFSPDPHPTNEKLFF
>few|15|-|TRBV11-2|TRBJ2-5
TGTGCCAGCAGCTTAGTGCTGGCGAACCGGGAGACCCAGTACTTC
CASSLVLANRETQYF
>-|14|-|TRBV6-4|TRBJ2-3
TGTGCCAGCAGTGAAATGGGGGGAACAGATACGCAGTATTTT
CASSEMGGTDTQYF
>few|15|-|TRBV6-6|TRBJ1-5
TGTGCCAGCCTCCGGGGCGCAACCGGCGATCAGCCCCAGCATTTT
CASLRGATGDQPQHF
>-|14|-|TRBV27|TRBJ2-1
TGTGCCAGCACCTCGTTACGGGGGTACAATGAGCAGTTCTTC
CASTSLRGYNEQFF
>few|15|-|TRBV5-5|TRBJ2-5
TGTGCCAGCAGCTGGGGGGCAACAATTTATACGGACCAGTACTTC
CASSWGATIYTDQYF
>-|18|-|TRBV7-9|TRBJ1-2
TGTGCCAGCAGCTCCCCCGACAGGCGGGCTCCTAGTAACTATGGCTACACCTTC
CASSSPDRRAPSNYGYTF
>-|15|TRBD2|TRBV27|TRBJ2-7
TGTGCCAGCAGCCCAAAGCCAAGCGGGAGGTACGAGCAGTACTTC
CASSPKPSGRYEQYF
>many|12|-|TRBV28|TRBJ2-1
TGTGTATCAGGGGCGTCCTACAATGAGCAGTTCTTC
CVSGASYNEQFF
>-|14|-|TRBV12-2|TRBJ2-7
TGTGCAAGTCGCGAATGGGACAGGGACTACGAGCAGTACTTC
CASREWDRDYEQYF
>few|15|TRBD1|TRBV5-1|TRBJ1-5
TGCGCCAGCAGCTTGGGACAGGGGGCGAATGGGCCCCAGCATTTT
CASSLGQGANGPQHF
>many|12|-|TRBV29-1|TRBJ2-6
TGCAGCGTTGAAGGACTTACCAACGTCCTGACTTTC
CSVEGLTNVLTF
>-|15|TRBD1|TRBV6-6|TRBJ1-6
TGTGCCAGCAGTTACTCGGGGACAGCTTTAACTCCCCTCCACTTT
CASSYSGTALTPLHF
>-|15|TRBD1|TRBV12-3/TRBV12-4|TRBJ2-7
TGTGCCAGCAGTTTACCCGACAGGGGGCTGGAAGAGCAGTACTTC
CASSLPDRGLEEQYF
>few|14|-|TRBV18|TRBJ1-3
TGTGCCAGCTCACCACAAGTCTCTGGAAACACCATATATTTT
CASSPQVSGNTIYF
>-|15|TRBD1|TRBV11-3|TRBJ2-7
TGTGCCAGCAGCTTAGGAGGGACAGGGTCCTACGAGCAGTACTTC
CASSLGGTGSYEQYF
>many|18|TRBD2|TRBV4-2|TRBJ2-7
TGTGCCAGCAGCCAAGAATTTAGGACTAGCGGGACACGCTACGAGCAGTACTTC
CASSQEFRTSGTRYEQYF
>-|14|-|TRBV13|TRBJ2-3
TGTGCCAGCAGCTTAGCGGGGGCTCGGGATACGCAGTATTTT
CASSLAGARDTQYF
>-|15|TRBD1|TRBV9|TRBJ2-1
TGTGCCAGCAGCGCGACAGGGCAGTCCTACAATGAGCAGTTCTTC
CASSATGQSYNEQFF
>many|17|-|TRBV25-1|TRBJ2-6
TGTGCCAGCACGGAACAGGGATCTTCCTCTGGGGCCAACGTCCTGACTTTC
CASTEQGSSSGANVLTF